Sequencing of this TCR beta chain was carried out in a study of blood T cell repertoires in COVID-19 (dated by TCRdb to 2018 to 2021). Broadly, across the study: Samples from collaborators originated in the United States, Italy and Spain and spanned both the acute and convalescent phases of COVID-19. The prospective study material was composed of cDNA or gDNA derived from T cells, B-cell-depleted T cells, or PBMCs. The samples were drawn from the first 160 participants of the ongoing ImmuneRACE study and from 950 to 1,500 subjects provided by 6 global collaborators. Where available, HLA class I and class II types were taken from metadata supplied by the sample provider and were not determined by assay-based typing. The repertoires were made available in a free public database intended to serve as a resource for research on the immune response to SARS-CoV-2. Subjects who had been exposed to COVID-19, were actively infected with it, or had recovered from it provided the deeply sampled blood TCRbeta repertoires that made up the dataset. A de-identified subject ID, COVID-19 status, age in years and sex were almost always included in the sample metadata. Results and caveats for the whole study, not just this receptor: The amount of clinical and demographic metadata varied by source and participant and was provided uncurated.

Samples from volunteer blood donors who had recovered from COVID-19 were contributed by a second Seattle source. Each collaborating institution followed its own protocols to collect whole blood in K2EDTA tubes. For TCRbeta analysis, collaborator samples were shipped as frozen whole blood, as isolated PBMCs, or as DNA extracted from either sample type. This clone was detected once. Its antigen is unknown. No qualities accompany the bases; no much larger clone lies one base away. Including cysteine and phenylalanine, the CDR3 has 16 amino acids. The CDR3 DNA has 48 bases and is translated from base 1. From V the trimming removes 1 base and from J it removes 7 bases, while the gene matches leave 8 bases of the junction unaccounted for. The germline V gene gives CDR1 as SGDLS and CDR2 as YYNGEE. TCRbeta CDR3 regions were amplified from genomic DNA by means of the immunoSEQ Assay, a bias-controlled multiplex PCR. Turning to the authors' computational methods: The number of nucleated cells in each sample was estimated from the amplification of reference gene primers within the assay. To quantify the absolute abundance of each unique TCRbeta CDR3 rearrangement, sequence reads were collapsed and filtered. Productive Simpson clonality was computed per sample as the square root of Simpson's diversity index over productive rearrangements. TCRdb re-hosts the immuneACCESS table, in-frame sequences only. Its copies lack some clones; in the studies checked, an unresolved V gene accounts for under half of them, and the cause for the rest is not known. The V and J calls and clone size were taken over from that table, and D and trimming were inferred from the DNA. This sample lists about 130,000 clones; 60% to 80% were detected once. Approximately 11% of the sample is taken by the ten largest.

The sample was peripheral blood. The source of this sequence is a man aged 55 to 69 who had recovered from COVID-19. The chain employs TRBV9 and TRBJ2-1; 10 central nucleotides agree with TRBD1. The DNA sequence is given as TGTGCCAGCAGCGTACGCTCGACAGGGGGCATGAATGAGCAGTTCTTC. Its protein is CASSVRSTGGMNEQFF.